Presented here are 4 T cell receptor beta chains from one specimen sequenced in a study of monozygotic twins with inflammatory bowel disease. TCRdb reprocessed the 5' RACE reads, with one entry per CDR3 protein and no DNA. This listing includes about 380,000 distinct CDR3 sequences. Sequencing was done on a sample of blood. The receptor set was obtained from a human donor with ulcerative colitis or Crohn's disease, or a healthy co-twin of an affected twin (not recorded which).

This chain links TRBV4-1 with TRBJ2-3; lacking DNA, the TRBD1 call made by TCRdb goes unchecked. The V gene's germline CDR1 is MGHRA and CDR2 YSYEKL. The CDR3 has 16 residues. CDR3 protein: CASSRSPGPITDTQYF.

The CDR3 protein is CASSLAGGGNTEAFF. The chain has TRBV7-9 and TRBJ1-1; TCRdb picks TRBD1, but there is no DNA to check that call. Germline V lookup: CDR1 SEHNR, CDR2 FQNEAQ (reference sequence). CDR3 length equals 15 residues.

CDR3 residues: CSVTGQERGTDTQYF. The chain carries TRBV29-1 and TRBJ2-3; with no DNA, the TCRdb D assignment of TRBD1 cannot be verified. CDR3 length: 15 amino acids. CDR1 and CDR2 (germline): SQVTM, ANQGSEA.

The V gene is TRBV7-2, the J gene TRBJ2-1; no DNA is available, so the TRBD1 call from TCRdb remains unchecked. There are 13 residues in the CDR3. CDR1 and CDR2 from the germline V gene are SGHTA and FQGNSA. This chain's CDR3 is CASSLDGGNEQFF.